This T cell receptor (beta chain) was captured by sequencing in a study of blood T cell repertoires in COVID-19. Study information: Whether acute or convalescent, the COVID-19 samples came from the United States, Italy and Spain.

CDR1 and CDR2 (germline): SEHNR, FQNEAQ (reference sequence). The CDR3 contains 15 residues. Germline trimming cut 3 bases from V and 2 bases from J; bases unmatched to any gene: 7. Data came from immunoSEQ multiplex PCR; TCRdb stores just in-frame clones and leaves some out. This sample carries about 110,000 clones, about 85% of them seen once, and the ten largest clones take approximately 1.3%. This TCR derives from a man aged 40-49 years with acute or convalescent COVID-19. The genes are TRBV7-9 and TRBJ2-7, with 7 bases lining up with TRBD1. Sequenced: peripheral blood. CDR3 protein: CASSLGQINPYEQYF. CDR3 sequence (DNA): TGTGCCAGCAGCTTGGGACAGATAAACCCCTACGAGCAGTACTTC.